A single T cell receptor (beta chain) is shown here with its context. Its antigen is not identified. The data were obtained in a study of beta chain features in type 1 diabetes. What was sequenced were expressed TCRB transcripts, since all of the isolated RNA had been reverse transcribed. Around 3.8 million reads per sample were averaged for naive, central memory and regulatory samples. This table comes from immunoSEQ multiplex PCR, and its TCRdb copy is limited to in-frame clones, with some not included. Of 120,000 to 150,000 clones in the sample, less than 15% are singletons; the top ten hold 1% to 1.5%. The CDR3 loop spans 16 amino acids. V lost 4 bases to trimming and J lost 4 bases; unmatched junction nucleotides: 8. The V gene's germline CDR1 is MGHRA and CDR2 YSYEKL. Purity above 95% was achieved in all sorted populations. Study-wide results and limits: Cells with high TCR expression could be over-represented by cDNA sequencing. When Type 1 diabetes patients were examined, their TCRB CDR3s proved moderately but significantly shorter in all four CD4+ subsets. Among patients, naive, central memory and Treg TCRB repertoires appeared more similar than among healthy donors.

This TCR was recovered from a man between 18 and 35 years old with type 1 diabetes. The J gene is TRBJ1-5, the V gene TRBV4-1; the match to TRBD1 covers 9 bases. The sample was central memory CD4+ T cells from blood. The CDR3 sequence is CASSPSGQGSNQPQHF. In nucleotides, the CDR3 is TGCGCCAGCAGCCCCTCAGGACAGGGGTCGAATCAGCCCCAGCATTTT.